This T cell receptor beta chain was sequenced during a study of T cells in Graves' hyperthyroidism and ophthalmopathy. Trimming removed 3 bases at V and 10 bases at J, with 15 bases between. CDR1 and CDR2 from the germline V gene are MDHEN and SYDVKM. The CDR3 runs to 13 residues. Overall study findings and caveats: Separation of ophthalmopathy from stable hyperthyroidism was achieved by a 13 V-J model. The majority of expanded thyroid clonotypes above 0.001 also appeared in blood.

Among the patients, aged 18 to 65, hyperthyroidism was newly diagnosed and had lasted under 2 months. Thyroid ultrasound, orbital computed tomography, clinical symptoms, and serum thyroxine and TRAb underpinned diagnoses. From RNA transcripts, TCR beta CDR3 regions were amplified. Initially, a first-round RT-PCR of the TCR CDR3 employed the HTBI primer set. TCRdb recomputed calls from the multiplex PCR reads with MiXCR, one row per CDR3 protein. Of around 690,000 distinct CDR3 sequences listed, approximately 15% are singletons. In this sample, this clonotype turned up a few times. Its antigen is as yet unknown.

This TCR was sampled from a man in his fifties with Graves' hyperthyroidism. Source material: blood. The chain joins TRBV28 to TRBJ1-1; D might be TRBD1 (5 bases). CDR3 bases: TGTGCCAGCAGTTTTCGACCCGTGGGGGTAGCTTTCTTT. It is translated as CASSFRPVGVAFF.